A single sample is the source of the 29 T cell receptor beta chains below, sequenced in a study of blood T cell repertoires in COVID-19. The protocol was immunoSEQ multiplex PCR, while the TCRdb copy is restricted to in-frame clones and leaves out a portion. This table has over 55,000 clones, about 83% appearing once. Sample: peripheral blood. The receptors were gathered from a man aged 50-59 years with active COVID-19.

The chain has TRBV7-9 and TRBJ2-5; TRBD1 might be the D (6 bases). Trimming took 5 bases from V and 1 from J, leaving 11 bases between them. Per germline, CDR1 SEHNR and CDR2 FQNEAQ (reference sequence). CDR3 length: 14 residues. The CDR3 is CASSTRTVQETQYF. CDR3 sequence (DNA): TGTGCCAGCAGCACGCGGACAGTCCAAGAGACCCAGTACTTC.

As DNA, the CDR3 is TGTGCCAGCAAACAGGGACAGTTTACTAACTATGGCTACACCTTC. It yields the protein CASKQGQFTNYGYTF. The V call is TRBV3-1 (or the pseudogene TRBV3-2), the J call TRBJ1-2, with TRBD1 matching 7 bases. Germline V lookup: CDR1 LGHDT, CDR2 YNNKEL (reference sequence). The trim removed 7 bases at V and 0 bases at J, leaving 8 bases unmatched. This CDR3 is 15 amino acids long.

V is TRBV11-2 and J is TRBJ2-5, with D hard to call. The length of the CDR3 is 14 residues. Trimming removed 0 bases from V and 4 bases from J, with 9 bases in between. Looked up from germline, CDR1 is SGHAT and CDR2 is FQNNGV. CDR3 DNA: TGTGCCAGCAGCTTAGATTACGGCGGAGAGACCCAGTACTTC. This gives the protein CASSLDYGGETQYF.

The V and J genes are TRBV11-2 and TRBJ2-3; 11 nucleotides match TRBD2. The CDR3 length is 15 residues. The V gene's germline CDR1 is SGHAT and CDR2 FQNNGV. V lost 7 bases and J lost 7; bases outside the gene matches: 10. The CDR3 spells CASTFTSGSPNTQYF. The CDR3 DNA follows: TGTGCCAGCACCTTTACTAGCGGGAGCCCCAATACGCAGTATTTT.

The chain employs TRBV5-4 and TRBJ2-5; 9 nucleotides agree with TRBD2. V lost 3 bases, J lost 2 bases, and 8 bases stayed unmatched. The germline CDR1 and CDR2 sequences are SGHNT and YYREEE (reference sequence). There are 16 residues in the CDR3. CDR3 region: CASSSPAAGGQETQYF. CDR3 in DNA: TGTGCCAGCAGCTCCCCCGCGGCGGGGGGGCAAGAGACCCAGTACTTC.

The CDR3 loop reads CASSRDRDNYEQYF. Written as DNA, the CDR3 is TGTGCCAGCAGCCGGGACAGGGATAACTACGAGCAGTACTTC. The gene calls are TRBV9 and TRBJ2-7; the match to TRBD1 covers 9 bases. Germline V gene lookup returns CDR1 SGDLS and CDR2 YYNGEE. V was clipped by 4 bases and J by 3 bases; unmatched bases: 5. This CDR3 comprises 14 residues.

The rearrangement links TRBV3-1 (or the pseudogene TRBV3-2) to TRBJ2-7; no definite D call. The CDR3 loop spans 15 amino acids. Germline V lookup: CDR1 LGHDT, CDR2 YNNKEL (reference sequence). V lost 4 bases to trimming and J lost 1 base, with 14 bases between them. The CDR3 loop is CASSRRSDPSYEQYF. For the CDR3, the DNA is TGTGCCAGCAGCCGTCGGAGCGACCCTTCCTACGAGCAGTACTTC.

V is TRBV6-5 and J is TRBJ1-1, with TRBD1 as a possible D gene (5 bases). The V and J ends lost 6 bases and 2 bases respectively, with 13 bases between them. The CDR3 is 14 residues long. Germline V CDR1 and CDR2: MNHEY, SVGAGI. The CDR3 region is CASRDTGRNTEAFF. DNA of the CDR3: TGTGCCAGCAGAGACACAGGCAGAAACACTGAAGCTTTCTTT.

V gene TRBV6-6 combines with J gene TRBJ2-7, with a tentative D call TRBD2 (6 bases). Germline CDR1 MNHNY, CDR2 SVGAGI (reference sequence). The length of the CDR3 is 16 residues. The V and J ends lost 6 bases and 5 bases respectively, with 23 bases between them. CDR3 in DNA: TGTGCCAGCAGCCGCTCGCCGGAGGGCCTGACGGACGAGCAGTACTTC. The encoded protein is CASSRSPEGLTDEQYF.

The chain has TRBV2 and TRBJ2-3; D not certain. The CDR3 has 11 amino acids. Germline CDR1 and CDR2: SNHLY and FYNNEI. The V gene lost 6 bases and the J gene lost 5 bases, with 6 bases spanning the gap. The CDR3 region has the DNA TGTGCCAGCAGCTGGCAAGATACGCAGTATTTT. It yields the protein CASSWQDTQYF.

The gene calls are TRBV20-1 and TRBJ2-2; the D is unclear. Germline V gene sequence: CDR1 DFQATT, CDR2 SNEGSKA (reference sequence). Trimming took 6 bases from V and 4 from J, leaving 12 bases between them. The CDR3 contains 13 residues. CDR3 nucleotides: TGCAGTGCGAGTAGTTCGGGCACCGGGGAGCTGTTTTTT. It is translated as CSASSSGTGELFF.

This clone was seen a handful of times. The CDR3 DNA follows: TGTGCCAGCAGATTTACCCTAGTAGGCGAGCAGTACTTC. It yields the protein CASRFTLVGEQYF. V gene TRBV7-8 combines with J gene TRBJ2-7; no clear D. This CDR3 has 13 amino acids. Trimming shortened V by 6 bases and J by 6 bases, and 15 bases separated the two germline ends. Germline assignment: CDR1 SGHVS and CDR2 FQNEAQ.

The rearrangement joins TRBV11-2 to TRBJ2-7; 9 bases match TRBD1. The CDR3 is made up of 17 amino acids. The V segment lost 0 bases and the J segment 0 bases; nucleotides outside the gene matches: 6. CDR1 SGHAT and CDR2 FQNNGV come from the germline V gene. The CDR3 region is CASSLDHGQGFSYEQYF. The CDR3 nucleotides are TGTGCCAGCAGCTTAGATCACGGACAGGGGTTCTCCTACGAGCAGTACTTC.

This chain connects TRBV19 to TRBJ2-5, with a tentative D call TRBD2 (5 bases). This CDR3 is built from 12 residues. Per the germline V gene, CDR1 is LNHDA and CDR2 is SQIVND (reference sequence). The V gene lost 6 bases and the J gene lost 5 bases, with 10 bases spanning the gap. CDR3 bases: TGTGCCAGTAGACAACTAGGGGAGACCCAGTACTTC. Protein sequence: CASRQLGETQYF.

This sequence joins TRBV7-2 and TRBJ1-3; 7 bases match TRBD1. V was clipped by 5 bases and J by 2 bases; unmatched bases: 3. This CDR3 has 14 residues. Germline assignment: CDR1 SGHTA and CDR2 FQGNSA. CDR3 region: CASSLDRAGNTIYF. In DNA form, the CDR3 reads TGTGCCAGCAGCCTAGACAGGGCTGGAAACACCATATATTTT.

The chain has TRBV7-2 and TRBJ1-5, with D hard to call. The CDR3 length is 12 residues. Germline V lookup: CDR1 SGHTA, CDR2 FQGNSA. Deletions cut 3 bases from V and 5 bases from J, with 5 bases between. The DNA of the CDR3 is TGTGCCAGCAGCTTGGGCTATCAGCCCCAGCATTTT. It specifies CASSLGYQPQHF. Complete variable domain (other parts from reference TRBV7-2 and TRBJ1-5): GAGVSQSPSNKVTEKGKDVELRCDPISGHTALYWYRQSLGQGLEFLIYFQGNSAPDKSGLPSDRFSAERTGGSVSTLTIQRTQQEDSAVYLCASSLGYQPQHFGDGTRLSIL.

The chain recombines TRBV15 with TRBJ2-3; 10 bases agree with TRBD1. The CDR3 covers 17 residues. CDR1 LNHNV and CDR2 YYDKDF come from the germline V gene (reference sequence). V was pared by 0 bases and J by 5 bases, with 8 bases of the junction left unmatched. CDR3 amino acids: CATSRDLRDRGRDTQYF. The CDR3 nucleotides are TGTGCCACCAGCAGAGATTTGCGGGACAGGGGTCGAGATACGCAGTATTTT.

A word on this clone: Distinct nucleotide sequences in the sample also encode this CDR3. This chain links TRBV7-9 with TRBJ2-5, with TRBD2 as a possible D gene (5 bases). V gave up 0 bases and J gave up 2 bases, with 7 bases separating them. The CDR3 is 14 residues long. The germline V gene encodes CDR1 SEHNR and CDR2 FQNEAQ (reference sequence). Here the CDR3 DNA reads TGTGCCAGCAGCTTAGCCCGGGAACAAGAGACCCAGTACTTC. Encoded protein: CASSLAREQETQYF.

The CDR3 reads CASSQDRGAEAFF. In nucleotides, the CDR3 is TGCGCCAGCAGCCAAGATCGGGGGGCTGAAGCTTTCTTT. The chain uses TRBV4-3 and TRBJ1-1, with a possible D match to TRBD1 (5 bases). The CDR3 contains 13 residues. Germline lookup yields CDR1 LGHNA and CDR2 YSLEER. V gave up 0 bases and J gave up 6 bases, with 8 bases separating them.

The chain uses TRBV7-2 and TRBJ2-5, with D unclear. V lost 0 bases and J 0 bases, leaving 5 bases between the germline ends. CDR3 length: 14 amino acids. Per the germline V gene, CDR1 is SGHTA and CDR2 is FQGNSA. This CDR3 is CASSLAPDQETQYF. DNA of the CDR3: TGTGCCAGCAGCTTAGCGCCAGACCAAGAGACCCAGTACTTC.

The rearrangement joins TRBV28 to TRBJ2-5; D is perhaps TRBD1 (6 bases). V was shortened by 6 bases and J by 1 base, with 12 bases between the two germline ends. Germline assignment: CDR1 MDHEN and CDR2 SYDVKM. The CDR3 loop spans 14 amino acids. CDR3 region: CASRQTGLQETQYF. The CDR3 coding sequence is TGTGCCAGCAGGCAGACAGGCCTCCAAGAGACCCAGTACTTC.

The V and J genes are TRBV6-1 and TRBJ2-5; 11 bases fit TRBD2. Germline loops: CDR1 MNHNS, CDR2 SASEGT. The V segment lost 4 bases and the J segment 6 bases; nucleotides outside the gene matches: 10. The CDR3 sequence is 16 residues long. The CDR3: CASSGRLAGLGKTQYF. The CDR3 nucleotides read TGTGCCAGCAGTGGGAGACTAGCGGGGTTGGGAAAGACCCAGTACTTC.

This clone has a handful of counts. J is TRBJ1-2 and V is TRBV7-9; D may be TRBD1 (5 bases). Germline lookup yields CDR1 SEHNR and CDR2 FQNEAQ (reference sequence). Trimming took 5 bases from V and 4 from J, leaving 17 bases between them. The CDR3 sequence is 15 residues long. The CDR3 coding sequence is TGTGCCAGCAGCCCCCGGGGCCACGGGAGCTATGGCTACACCTTC. Translating it yields CASSPRGHGSYGYTF.

In this sample, this clone turned up a few times. The gene calls are TRBV7-8 and TRBJ1-1; the D is unclear. V shed 5 bases and J shed 5 bases, with 15 bases lying between them. The CDR3 contains 14 residues. Germline-derived CDR1 and CDR2 are SGHVS and FQNEAQ. Here the CDR3 reads CASSPRFLRTEAFF. The CDR3 DNA follows: TGTGCCAGCAGCCCCCGATTCCTGAGGACTGAAGCTTTCTTT.

This clone has just a few counts. The chain is built from TRBV6-5 and TRBJ1-5, with TRBD1 identical over 9 bases. This CDR3 spans 15 amino acids. With 5 bases clipped from V and 4 bases from J, the junction kept 6 bases outside the gene matches. Germline V CDR1 and CDR2: MNHEY, SVGAGI. In DNA, the CDR3 is TGTGCCAGCAGTCCCGACAGGGGGGTGAATCAGCCCCAGCATTTT. The encoded protein is CASSPDRGVNQPQHF.

The J gene is TRBJ2-4, the V gene TRBV14; the match to TRBD1 covers 10 bases. This CDR3 region has 17 residues. Germline-derived CDR1 and CDR2 are SGHDN and FVKESK. The V and J ends lost 4 bases and 9 bases, in that order; junction bases with no gene match: 15. The DNA of the CDR3 is TGTGCCAGCAGCCCCCAGGGGTGGGGGACAGGGGAGGTCATTCAGTACTTC. It is translated as CASSPQGWGTGEVIQYF.

In its sample, this clone was seen once. This rearrangement joins TRBV29-1 to TRBJ1-1, with D possibly TRBD1 on 6 matching bases. The CDR3 length is 15 residues. Germline assignment: CDR1 SQVTM and CDR2 ANQGSEA. V was cut by 3 bases and J by 2 bases, with 16 bases left in between. This chain's CDR3 is CSVEFVDSVNTEAFF. For the CDR3, the DNA is TGCAGCGTTGAGTTTGTGGACAGCGTTAACACTGAAGCTTTCTTT. Based on the CDR3 plus reference TRBV29-1 and TRBJ1-1, the full variable domain is SAVISQKPSRDICQRGTSLTIQCQVDSQVTMMFWYRQQPGQSLTLIATANQGSEATYESGFVIDKFPISRPNLTFSTLTVSNMSPEDSSIYLCSVEFVDSVNTEAFFGQGTRLTVV.

The J gene is TRBJ2-1, the V gene TRBV7-7; perhaps TRBD1 as D (5 bases). This CDR3 comprises 15 residues. The ends were cut back, 1 base at V and 6 bases at J, with 13 bases in the middle. Germline-derived CDR1 and CDR2 are SSHAT and FNYEAQ (reference sequence). The CDR3 here is CASSLGAGRSNEQFF. DNA for the CDR3: TGTGCCAGCAGCTTAGGCGCAGGGCGGAGCAATGAGCAGTTCTTC.

CDR3 coding DNA: TGTGCCAGCAGCCAAGATAAGACAGGGAGCATGTCGGAGACCCAGTACTTC. This gives the protein CASSQDKTGSMSETQYF. The chain joins TRBV3-1 (or the pseudogene TRBV3-2) to TRBJ2-5; TRBD1 aligns across 7 bases. Germline values: CDR1 LGHDT, CDR2 YNNKEL (reference sequence). CDR3 size: 17 residues. The ends lost 0 bases at V and 5 bases at J; junction bases unmatched: 12.